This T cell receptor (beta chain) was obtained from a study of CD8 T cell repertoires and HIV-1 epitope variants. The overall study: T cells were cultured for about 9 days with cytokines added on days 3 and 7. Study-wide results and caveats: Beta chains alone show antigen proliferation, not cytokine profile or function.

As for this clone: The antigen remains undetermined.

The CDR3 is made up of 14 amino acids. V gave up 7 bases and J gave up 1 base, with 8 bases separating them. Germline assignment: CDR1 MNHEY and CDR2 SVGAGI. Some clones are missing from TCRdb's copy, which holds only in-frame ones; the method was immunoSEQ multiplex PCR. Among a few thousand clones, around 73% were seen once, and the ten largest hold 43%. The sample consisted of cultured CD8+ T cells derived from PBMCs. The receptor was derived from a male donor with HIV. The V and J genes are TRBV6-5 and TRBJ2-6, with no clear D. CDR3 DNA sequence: TGTGCCAGCACCTTAGTATCTGGGGCCAACGTCCTGACTTTC. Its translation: CASTLVSGANVLTF.